The 17 T cell receptor beta chains below come from one sample, sequenced in a study of long-term antiretroviral therapy in people with HIV. Survey-level immunoSEQ v3.0 assays were run. Libraries were prepared by immunoSEQ multiplex PCR; TCRdb keeps only in-frame clonotypes and omits some of them. The sample shows fewer than 20,000 clones, approximately 78% of them seen only once. The source was unsorted PBMCs, collected 0.6 years after starting antiretroviral therapy. Receptor source: a woman in her late teens or twenties with HIV.

In its sample, this clone was seen once. This chain connects TRBV5-5 to TRBJ1-1; no definite D call. V was trimmed by 0 bases and J by 2 bases, leaving 14 bases between them. CDR3 length equals 16 residues. CDR1 and CDR2 (germline): SGHKS, YYEKEE (reference sequence). For the CDR3, the DNA is TGTGCCAGCAGCTTGGGTTTGCGGGGTCAAAACACTGAAGCTTTCTTT. Translated: CASSLGLRGQNTEAFF.

This chain uses TRBV7-9 with TRBJ1-1; D gene ambiguous. Germline V CDR1 and CDR2: SEHNR, FQNEAQ (reference sequence). V gave up 2 bases and J gave up 2 bases, with 9 bases separating them. The CDR3 totals 14 residues. This CDR3 reads CASSLLGLNTEAFF. The CDR3 DNA is TGTGCCAGCAGCTTATTAGGGCTTAACACTGAAGCTTTCTTT.

The chain is built from TRBV10-1 and TRBJ2-7; D gene unclear. Trimming took 3 bases from V and 7 from J, leaving 10 bases between them. The CDR3 loop spans 12 amino acids. Per the germline V gene, CDR1 is WNHNN and CDR2 is SYGVQD (reference sequence). CDR3 in amino acids: CASSESIREQYF. CDR3 DNA: TGCGCCAGCAGTGAAAGCATAAGGGAGCAGTACTTC.

The gene calls are TRBV2 and TRBJ2-1; D possibly uses TRBD1 or TRBD2 (5 bases each). CDR1 is SNHLY and CDR2 is FYNNEI in the germline V gene. Trimming pared 5 bases from V and 2 bases from J, leaving 13 bases between. This CDR3 region has 15 residues. The CDR3 DNA sequence: TGTGCCAGCAGTACCGGGACCGGCCCCTACAATGAGCAGTTCTTC. It is translated as CASSTGTGPYNEQFF.

CDR3 in DNA: TGTGCCAGCAGTCCACAGGGGATTGAAGCTTTCTTT. Its translation: CASSPQGIEAFF. The rearrangement links TRBV27 to TRBJ1-1; 7 nucleotides agree with TRBD1. This CDR3 is 12 amino acids long. V was pared by 5 bases and J by 7 bases, with 4 bases of the junction left unmatched. The V gene's germline CDR1 is MNHEY and CDR2 SMNVEV (reference sequence).

The rearrangement joins TRBV7-2 to TRBJ1-2; D unclear. Germline V gene lookup returns CDR1 SGHTA and CDR2 FQGNSA. The CDR3 consists of 13 residues. Trimming pared 2 bases from V and 5 bases from J, leaving 9 bases between. CDR3 coding DNA: TGTGCCAGCAGCTTATCCCTTACTTATGGCTACACCTTC. Amino acids: CASSLSLTYGYTF.

V is TRBV28 and J is TRBJ2-5, with a tentative D call TRBD1 (6 bases). Germline CDR1 is MDHEN and CDR2 is SYDVKM. The CDR3 runs to 14 residues. V lost 5 bases to trimming and J lost 10 bases, with 20 bases between them. CDR3 region: CASSKTGAPGDQYF. The CDR3 DNA reads as TGTGCCAGCAGTAAGACCGGGGCCCCAGGGGACCAGTACTTC.

The gene calls are TRBV18 and TRBJ1-1, with D perhaps matching TRBD1 (6 bases). Germline CDR1 reads KGHSH; CDR2 reads LQKENI. V lost 6 bases and J lost 1, with 9 bases in between. This CDR3 region has 13 residues. The CDR3 protein is CASSQGGNTEAFF. CDR3 in DNA: TGTGCCAGCTCTCAAGGGGGGAACACTGAAGCTTTCTTT.

The gene calls are TRBV20-1 and TRBJ2-7; the D is unclear. The CDR3 is 11 residues long. Germline lookup yields CDR1 DFQATT and CDR2 SNEGSKA (reference sequence). The germline V and J ends were trimmed by 1 base and 6 bases, with 7 bases remaining between them. Written as DNA, the CDR3 is TGCAGTGCTAGAGGGGTCGGCGAGCAGTACTTC. This translates into CSARGVGEQYF.

The CDR3 protein is CASSEGWQVTSEQYF. CDR3 in DNA: TGTGCCAGCAGTGAAGGTTGGCAGGTGACTTCCGAGCAGTACTTC. The V and J genes are TRBV2 and TRBJ2-5; unclear D gene. The J call is doubtful: the DNA matches TRBJ2-7 better. This CDR3 is 15 amino acids long. From germline, CDR1 is SNHLY and CDR2 FYNNEI.

V gene TRBV5-4 combines with J gene TRBJ2-7; TRBD2 aligns across 13 bases. V dropped 4 bases and J dropped 7; count of bases not matched to a gene: 11. There are 16 residues in the CDR3. CDR1 is SGHNT, CDR2 YYREEE, per germline (reference sequence). CDR3 loop: CASSPAGTSGAGEQYF. CDR3 DNA sequence: TGTGCCAGCAGCCCGGCCGGGACTAGCGGGGCTGGGGAGCAGTACTTC.

By share of the sample, this clone is medium-sized. The rearrangement uses TRBV28 and TRBJ2-1; D perhaps matches TRBD2 (6 bases). CDR1 is MDHEN, CDR2 SYDVKM, per germline. The CDR3 loop spans 15 amino acids. V lost 6 bases, J lost 6 bases, and 18 bases lay in between. CDR3 protein: CASSLGRDPINEQFF. CDR3 nucleotides: TGTGCCAGCAGCCTTGGGCGGGACCCAATCAATGAGCAGTTCTTC.

In its sample, this clone was seen a few times. V and J are TRBV4-3 and TRBJ2-7; D may be TRBD1 (7 bases). Trimming removed 4 bases from V and 6 bases from J, with 19 bases in between. Germline CDR1 LGHNA, CDR2 YSLEER. The CDR3 spans 15 residues. The CDR3 DNA is TGCGCCAGCAGCCGCGCGCAGGGGGTGGGAGGCGAGCAGTACTTC. Protein product: CASSRAQGVGGEQYF.

The chain combines TRBV4-3 with TRBJ1-6; TRBD1 matches at 7 bases. The CDR3 is 16 amino acids. The germline gives CDR1 LGHNA, CDR2 YSLEER. J gave up 5 bases and V 0 bases, and 4 bases lay outside the gene matches. The CDR3, as DNA: TGCGCCAGCAGCCAAGATGTCACAGGGGATAATTCACCCCTCCACTTT. This translates into CASSQDVTGDNSPLHF.

J is TRBJ2-7 and V is TRBV25-1, with D tentatively TRBD2 (5 bases). Germline values: CDR1 MGHDK, CDR2 SYGVNS. CDR3 length: 13 amino acids. The V end lost 3 bases, the J end lost 3 bases, and 9 bases lay between the germline ends. The CDR3 nucleotides read TGTGCCAGCAGTGATGCGGGTTACTACGAGCAGTACTTC. Translating it yields CASSDAGYYEQYF.

The genes are TRBV2 and TRBJ1-5; 7 bases are shared with TRBD1. The V gene's germline CDR1 is SNHLY and CDR2 FYNNEI. The CDR3 spans 14 residues. V dropped 6 bases and J dropped 0; count of bases not matched to a gene: 2. CDR3 protein: CASRGQSSNQPQHF. CDR3 coding DNA: TGTGCCAGCAGGGGACAGAGTAGCAATCAGCCCCAGCATTTT.

This clone was seen once. CDR3 amino acids: CSVRSQAQETQYF. In nucleotides, the CDR3 is TGCAGCGTTAGGAGTCAGGCACAAGAGACCCAGTACTTC. The rearrangement uses TRBV29-1 and TRBJ2-5; D not resolved. CDR1 is SQVTM and CDR2 is ANQGSEA in the germline V gene. V was clipped by 5 bases and J by 2 bases, with 12 bases between them. CDR3 length equals 13 residues.